This T cell receptor (beta chain) was sequenced in a study of Tregs in tolerant kidney transplant recipients (dated by TCRdb to the late 2010s). Study-level background: The transplants used related donors with nonmyeloablative bone marrow transplantation, and mixed chimerism in the human trials was transient. The study used TCRbeta sequencing to identify donor-specific regulatory T cells before combined kidney and bone marrow transplantation, then tracked those cells after transplant.

About this clone itself: Which antigen it targets is not known. The input lacks base qualities; no much larger clone sits a single base away.

For TCRbeta CDR3 sequencing, genomic DNA was extracted from sorted cells using the QIAGEN DNeasy Blood and Tissue Kit. Through immunoSEQ, high-throughput TCRbeta CDR3 sequencing was done commercially, including PCR amplification with internal controls and bias correction. The paper's processing steps were these. Unique productive TCRbeta sequences were defined by CDR3 nucleotide sequence where primers matched, and otherwise by CDR3 amino acid sequence together with Vbeta and Jbeta genes. To correct for sorting error, sequences found in more than one sorted population at a frequency ratio of 2:1 or less were discarded, and the remaining shared sequences were assigned to the population with the higher frequency. A sequence counted as donor-reactive if, in CFSE-low cells, the sequence had a frequency of at least 0.01% and was expanded at least 5-fold compared with unstimulated cells. Repertoire divergence was quantified by Jensen-Shannon divergence using the top 100 TCRbeta sequences ranked by frequency. For samples with multiple sequencing runs, sorting error was corrected separately for each run before the runs were pooled. As stored in TCRdb, this immuneACCESS dataset retains in-frame rearrangements with V and J assigned. A fraction of the clones does not appear; measured against another copy, unresolved V genes explain less than half of the discrepancy, and the remainder lacks a known reason. D and trimming were read from the DNA, whereas the V and J calls and clone size are those reported in that table. The sample profile shows about 66,000 clones; roughly 90% of them were found once. The ten largest account for roughly 9.8% of the sample.

On the study overall, not on this receptor specifically: Donor-specific Treg expansion was found to exceed global Treg expansion in tolerant patients, suggesting antigen-driven rather than nonspecific expansion. Although technical replication error seemed to be minimal, the question of biological reproducibility was not addressed directly. The most biologically relevant and donor-specific TCRbeta repertoire appeared to be identified by expanding Tregs with activated donor B cells. For some patients, the PCR primers changed as time went on, which meant samples from those patients could not be compared with one another at the nucleotide level. The study was constrained by small patient numbers, and validation of the findings is required in larger populations and under other immunosuppression protocols.

The sample's time point label, in plain terms: blood sample drawn before combined kidney and bone marrow transplant. Unstimulated Tregs (CD4+CD25+CD127-), CD4+ non-Tregs (CD4+CD25-), CD4 and CD8 cells were FACS-sorted from thawed PBMCs. The patients were a few recipients of combined kidney and bone marrow transplants from the ITN036ST trial, and samples were available only for these trial subjects. Healthy control blood was processed to PBMCs by Ficoll density gradient and cryopreserved, and patient PBMCs were collected before and after transplant. This material consisted of CD8+ T cells from blood, taken before the transplant. The sequence was collected from a human donor who received a combined kidney and bone marrow transplant.

CDR3 protein: CASSSGIGNTIYF. The DNA reads TGCGCCAGCAGTTCGGGGATTGGAAACACCATATATTTT. This chain is built from TRBV10-2 and TRBJ1-3, with the D gene not clear enough to name. CDR1 and CDR2, per the germline V gene, are WSHSY and SAAADI. The CDR3 measures 13 amino acids from cysteine to phenylalanine. Only CDR3 DNA remains: 39 bases, in frame from the first base. The junction shows trimming of 5 bases on V and 3 bases on J, plus 8 bases between the germline ends.